This TCR beta chain was obtained from a study of shared clonotypes between healthy human individuals. Study-level points and caveats: It was only blood that was sampled, and tissue repertoires likely differ.

This clone turned up a few times. Its target is not known. Repertoires were generated with immunoSEQ multiplex PCR, while TCRdb's copy carries only in-frame clones and drops some. The profile shows approximately 350,000 clones, roughly 96% of them singletons. Input material: memory CD8+ T cells sorted from blood. The sample's subset: CD45RO+ cells pooled with CCR7-negative TemRA cells. The TCR sequence derives from a man aged 25-40 years in good health.

Written as DNA, the CDR3 is TGTGCCAGCAGCTTAGGGACTAGCGGGACCACAGATACGCAGTATTTT. This translates into CASSLGTSGTTDTQYF. The V and J genes are TRBV11-3 and TRBJ2-3; 12 nucleotides agree with TRBD2. V shed 1 base and J 2 bases; nucleotides not matched to a gene: 1. In germline, CDR1 is SGHNT, CDR2 YENEEA. The CDR3 runs to 16 residues.